The entry below gives a single T cell receptor beta chain sequence along with its context. These data belong to a study of blood T cell repertoires in COVID-19. Study in general: Samples representing acute and convalescent COVID-19 were sourced from the United States, Italy and Spain. PBMCs, B-cell-depleted T cells, or T cells were the source of the cDNA or gDNA that made up the material.

In the authors' workflow: Amplification of reference gene primers was used by the study to estimate nucleated cell counts. Sequencing was performed with immunoSEQ multiplex PCR; in TCRdb, only in-frame clones are kept and a portion is missing. V, J and clone size are those of that table, while D and trimming were read from the DNA. The sample lists over 200,000 clones; roughly 90% were seen once. The CDR3 covers 16 residues. Germline lookup yields CDR1 LGHDT and CDR2 YNNKEL (reference sequence). With V trimmed by 2 bases and J by 1 base, 2 bases remained unmatched. The V call is TRBV3-1 (or the pseudogene TRBV3-2), the J call TRBJ2-2; 9 positions agree with TRBD2. This sequence originates from a woman in her thirties or forties with acute or convalescent COVID-19. The sequenced material came from peripheral blood. This chain's CDR3 is CASSQTRGGNTGELFF. DNA for the CDR3: TGTGCCAGCAGCCAAACGCGGGGGGGGAACACCGGGGAGCTGTTTTTT.